This T cell receptor beta chain appears in the sequencing data of a study of blood T cell repertoires in COVID-19. Whole-study context: The analysed material was cDNA or gDNA that came from T cells, B-cell-depleted T cells, or PBMCs.

The CDR3 has 14 residues. V dropped 5 bases and J dropped 5; count of bases not matched to a gene: 8. CDR1 is SGHTA and CDR2 is FQGTGA in the germline V gene. Authors' data handling: The authors estimated nucleated cell counts from reference gene primer amplification. The table came from immunoSEQ multiplex PCR; TCRdb's copy has only in-frame clones and leaves some out. V, J and clone size are taken as reported in that table, and D and trimming were inferred from the DNA itself. The sample holds a few hundred thousand clones, approximately 87% seen once. Specimen: peripheral blood. V and J are TRBV7-3 and TRBJ1-1, with 7 bases identical to TRBD1. The origin of this receptor is a man between 60 and 70 years old who had recovered from COVID-19. The CDR3 region is CASSQTGSGTEAFF. The CDR3 DNA is TGTGCCAGCAGCCAGACAGGGTCGGGAACTGAAGCTTTCTTT.